Listed here are 14 T cell receptor beta chains from one sample, sequenced in a study of blood T cell repertoires in COVID-19 (TCRdb year 2020). Libraries came from the immunoSEQ multiplex PCR assay. Entries here come from immuneACCESS through TCRdb and include only in-frame sequences with V and J called. Some clones fail to appear in such tables; in the studies checked, an unresolved V gene covers under half of the shortfall, and the cause of the remainder is unknown. The sample table shows roughly 250,000 clones, and about nine tenths are seen once. Approximately 1.2% of the sample lies in the top ten. Sequencing was done on a sample of PBMCs or T cells enriched from blood (not recorded which). These receptor sequences come from a woman between 35 and 50 years old with acute COVID-19.

The CDR3 sequence: CASSVRTGNTGELFF. The CDR3 DNA sequence: TGTGCCAGCAGCGTCAGGACAGGGAACACCGGGGAGCTGTTTTTT. The chain employs TRBV9 and TRBJ2-2, with 7 bases identical to TRBD1. Trimming took 2 bases from V and 1 from J; bases not matched to a gene: 2. From germline, CDR1 is SGDLS and CDR2 YYNGEE. The CDR3 is 15 residues long.

This chain joins TRBV21-1 and TRBJ2-7; the table's TRBD1 call for D was not verified on the DNA. TRBV21-1 is tagged as a pseudogene. The length of the CDR3 is 14 residues. This chain's CDR3 is CASSKVGLHWEQYF. The CDR3 coding sequence is TGTGCCAGCAGCAAAGTTGGCTTACATTGGGAGCAGTACTTC.

The rearrangement links TRBV18 to TRBJ1-2; 7 positions match TRBD1. V was pared by 5 bases and J by 12 bases, with 18 bases of the junction left unmatched. CDR3 size: 15 residues. Germline values: CDR1 KGHSH, CDR2 LQKENI. CDR3 region: CASSSYRDSEKVDTF. DNA for the CDR3: TGTGCCAGCTCATCGTACCGGGACAGCGAAAAAGTGGACACCTTC.

The chain uses TRBV5-4 and TRBJ1-1; D gene unclear. Germline V gives CDR1 SGHNT, CDR2 YYREEE (reference sequence). The CDR3 spans 13 residues. Trimming removed 3 bases at V and 4 bases at J, with 10 bases between. The CDR3 here is CASSWRFGTEAFF. DNA for the CDR3: TGTGCCAGCAGCTGGAGGTTTGGCACTGAAGCTTTCTTT.

The chain links TRBV5-6 to TRBJ2-2, with D possibly being TRBD2 (5 bases). From germline, CDR1 is SGHDT and CDR2 YYEEEE. V was clipped by 2 bases and J by 4 bases, with 15 bases between them. CDR3 length: 16 residues. CDR3 bases: TGTGCCAGCAGCTTCCCAGTGGGAGAACGCACCGGGGAGCTGTTTTTT. It yields the protein CASSFPVGERTGELFF.

This chain links TRBV29-1 with TRBJ1-4; tentatively, D is TRBD1 (6 bases). The CDR3 totals 11 residues. The V end lost 3 bases, the J end lost 12 bases, and 11 bases lay between the germline ends. The germline gives CDR1 SQVTM, CDR2 ANQGSEA. The CDR3 coding sequence is TGCAGCGTTGACGGGGGGGCGGAACTGTTTTTT. Protein product: CSVDGGAELFF.

The V and J genes are TRBV5-5 and TRBJ2-2, with D possibly matching TRBD2 (5 bases). This CDR3 has 13 residues. V was pared by 1 base and J by 7 bases, with 8 bases between. In germline, CDR1 is SGHKS, CDR2 YYEKEE (reference sequence). The CDR3 here is CASSLRRDGELFF. In DNA, the CDR3 is TGTGCCAGCAGCTTGCGACGGGACGGGGAGCTGTTTTTT. The full variable domain, in which reference TRBV5-5 and TRBJ2-2 provide the parts outside the CDR3, is DAGVTQSPTHLIKTRGQQVTLRCSPISGHKSVSWYQQVLGQGPQFIFQYYEKEERGRGNFPDRFSARQFPNYSSELNVNALLLGDSALYLCASSLRRDGELFFGEGSRLTVL.

The J gene is TRBJ2-4, the V gene TRBV19, with 7 bases that match TRBD1. V lost 5 bases and J lost 0; bases outside the gene matches: 13. This CDR3 has 18 residues. Per germline, CDR1 LNHDA and CDR2 SQIVND (reference sequence). The CDR3 nucleotides read TGTGCCAGTAGTTCCGGGACAGATGTAGTTCTAGCCAAAAACATTCAGTACTTC. Translating gives CASSSGTDVVLAKNIQYF.

The gene calls are TRBV28 and TRBJ2-7, with a weak D call TRBD2 (6 bases). Between the trimmed V and J ends, which lost 5 bases and 4 bases, there was a span of 12 bases. This CDR3 spans 13 amino acids. Germline loops: CDR1 MDHEN, CDR2 SYDVKM. CDR3 bases: TGTGCCAGCAGTAATGGACTATTTTACGAGCAGTACTTC. Translating gives CASSNGLFYEQYF.

The CDR3 DNA sequence: TGTGCCAGCAACGACCGGGACAGCTTACATGGCTACACCTTC. Protein sequence: CASNDRDSLHGYTF. V usage is TRBV28 and J usage is TRBJ1-2; 7 nucleotides align to TRBD1. J gave up 6 bases and V 7 bases, and 11 bases lay outside the gene matches. CDR1 and CDR2 from the germline V gene are MDHEN and SYDVKM. The CDR3 consists of 14 residues.

As DNA, the CDR3 is TGTGCCATCAGTGAATTAGGACAGGGAAATTCACCCCTCCACTTT. This encodes CAISELGQGNSPLHF. The J gene is TRBJ1-6, the V gene TRBV10-3; 8 bases agree with TRBD1. This CDR3 is 15 amino acids long. CDR1 and CDR2 (germline): ENHRY, SYGVKD. The junction had 5 bases not matched to a gene; V was cut back by 3 bases and J by 7 bases.

This rearrangement joins TRBV19 to TRBJ2-1; D might be TRBD1 (6 bases). This CDR3 spans 15 amino acids. The V end was cut by 6 bases, the J end by 5 bases, with 17 bases between. The V gene's germline CDR1 is LNHDA and CDR2 SQIVND (reference sequence). In DNA, the CDR3 is TGTGCCAGTAGGAGGCCCGGGGCAGGGGACAATGAGCAGTTCTTC. Translation gives CASRRPGAGDNEQFF.

J is TRBJ2-5 and V is TRBV28, with a tentative D call TRBD2 (6 bases). V gave up 8 bases and J gave up 1 base, with 11 bases separating them. The CDR3 has 13 amino acids. Germline V gene data show CDR1 as MDHEN and CDR2 as SYDVKM. DNA of the CDR3: TGTGCCAGCCGTCGCGGGATCCAAGAGACCCAGTACTTC. Amino acids: CASRRGIQETQYF.

The chain links TRBV28 to TRBJ1-5; possible D gene TRBD1, 6 bases. V was cut by 8 bases and J by 0 bases, with 14 bases left in between. Germline-derived CDR1 and CDR2 are MDHEN and SYDVKM. The CDR3 extends over 15 amino acids. CDR3 sequence: CASRRQEYSNQPQHF. DNA of the CDR3: TGTGCCAGCCGTAGACAGGAGTATAGCAATCAGCCCCAGCATTTT.